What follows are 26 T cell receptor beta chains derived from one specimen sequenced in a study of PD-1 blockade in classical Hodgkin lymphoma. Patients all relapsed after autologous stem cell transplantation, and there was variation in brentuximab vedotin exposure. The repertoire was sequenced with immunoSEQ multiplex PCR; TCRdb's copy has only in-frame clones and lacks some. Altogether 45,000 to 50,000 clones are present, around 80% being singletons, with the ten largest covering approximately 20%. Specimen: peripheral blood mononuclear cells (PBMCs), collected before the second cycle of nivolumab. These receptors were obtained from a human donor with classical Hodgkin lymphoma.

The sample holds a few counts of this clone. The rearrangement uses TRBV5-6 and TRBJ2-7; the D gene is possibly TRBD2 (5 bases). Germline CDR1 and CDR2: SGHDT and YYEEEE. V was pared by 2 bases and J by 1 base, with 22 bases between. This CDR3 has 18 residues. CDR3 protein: CASSLIIPQRPVSYEQYF. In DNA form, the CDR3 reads TGTGCCAGCAGCTTAATCATCCCTCAGCGGCCGGTGTCCTACGAGCAGTACTTC.

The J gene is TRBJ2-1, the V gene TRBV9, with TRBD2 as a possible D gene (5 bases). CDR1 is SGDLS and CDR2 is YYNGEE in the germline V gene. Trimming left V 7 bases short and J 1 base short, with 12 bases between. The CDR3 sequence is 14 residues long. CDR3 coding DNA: TGTGCCAGCGGTCACGGGGATTCCTACAATGAGCAGTTCTTC. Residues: CASGHGDSYNEQFF. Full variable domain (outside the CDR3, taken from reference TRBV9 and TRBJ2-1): DSGVTQTPKHLITATGQRVTLRCSPRSGDLSVYWYQQSLDQGLQFLIQYYNGEERAKGNILERFSAQQFPDLHSELNLSSLELGDSALYFCASGHGDSYNEQFFGPGTRLTVL.

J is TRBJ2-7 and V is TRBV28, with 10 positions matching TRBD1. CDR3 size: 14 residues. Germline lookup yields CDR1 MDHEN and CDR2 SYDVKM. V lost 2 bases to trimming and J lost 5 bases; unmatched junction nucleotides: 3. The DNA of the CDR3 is TGTGCCAGCAGTTTAATGGGACAGGGGAACGAGCAGTACTTC. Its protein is CASSLMGQGNEQYF.

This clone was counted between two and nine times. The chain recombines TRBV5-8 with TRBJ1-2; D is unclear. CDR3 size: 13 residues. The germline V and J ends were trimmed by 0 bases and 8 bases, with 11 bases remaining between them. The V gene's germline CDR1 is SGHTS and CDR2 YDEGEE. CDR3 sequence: CASSLGQLEGYTF. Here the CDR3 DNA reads TGTGCCAGCAGCTTGGGGCAGTTAGAAGGCTACACCTTC.

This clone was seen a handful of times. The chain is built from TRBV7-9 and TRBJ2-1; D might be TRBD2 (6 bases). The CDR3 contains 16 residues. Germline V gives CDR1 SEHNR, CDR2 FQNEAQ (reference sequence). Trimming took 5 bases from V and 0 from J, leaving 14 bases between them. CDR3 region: CASSRNPGSSYNEQFF. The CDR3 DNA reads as TGTGCCAGCAGCCGAAACCCCGGGAGCTCCTACAATGAGCAGTTCTTC.

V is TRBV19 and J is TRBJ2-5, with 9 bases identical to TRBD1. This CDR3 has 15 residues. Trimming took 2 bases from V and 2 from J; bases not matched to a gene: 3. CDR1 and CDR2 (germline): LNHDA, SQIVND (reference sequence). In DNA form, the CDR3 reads TGTGCCAGTAGTATAAGACAGGGGGGACAAGAGACCCAGTACTTC. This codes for CASSIRQGGQETQYF.

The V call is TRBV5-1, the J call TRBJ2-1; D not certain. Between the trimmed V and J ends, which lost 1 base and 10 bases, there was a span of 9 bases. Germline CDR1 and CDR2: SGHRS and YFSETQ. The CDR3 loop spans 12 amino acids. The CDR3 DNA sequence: TGCGCCAGCAGCTTGTTCCGAGCCGAGCAGTTCTTC. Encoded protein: CASSLFRAEQFF.

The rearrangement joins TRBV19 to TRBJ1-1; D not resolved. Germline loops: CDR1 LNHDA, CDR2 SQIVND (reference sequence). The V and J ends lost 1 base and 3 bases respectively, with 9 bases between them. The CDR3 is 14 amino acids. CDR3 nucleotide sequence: TGTGCCAGTAGTATAGGCAGGACGCACACTGAAGCTTTCTTT. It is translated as CASSIGRTHTEAFF.

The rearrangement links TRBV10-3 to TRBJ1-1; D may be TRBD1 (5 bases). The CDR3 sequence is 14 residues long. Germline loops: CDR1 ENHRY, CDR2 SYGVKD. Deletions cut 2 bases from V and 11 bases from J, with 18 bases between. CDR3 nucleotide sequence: TGTGCCATCAGTGAGGAGGGGCGCACCGGGAAGGCTTTCTTT. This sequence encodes CAISEEGRTGKAFF.

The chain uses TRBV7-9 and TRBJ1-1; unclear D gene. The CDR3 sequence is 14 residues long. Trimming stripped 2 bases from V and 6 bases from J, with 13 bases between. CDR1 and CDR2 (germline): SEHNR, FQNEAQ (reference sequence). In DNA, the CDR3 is TGTGCCAGCAGCTTAATTTTTCCAGAGGCTGAAGCTTTCTTT. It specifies CASSLIFPEAEAFF.

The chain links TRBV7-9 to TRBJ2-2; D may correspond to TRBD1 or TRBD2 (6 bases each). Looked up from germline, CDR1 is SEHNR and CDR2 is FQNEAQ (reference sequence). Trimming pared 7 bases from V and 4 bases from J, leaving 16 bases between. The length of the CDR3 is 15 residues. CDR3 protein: CASKGGSQGTGELFF. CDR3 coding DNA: TGTGCCAGCAAAGGGGGGAGTCAAGGCACCGGGGAGCTGTTTTTT.

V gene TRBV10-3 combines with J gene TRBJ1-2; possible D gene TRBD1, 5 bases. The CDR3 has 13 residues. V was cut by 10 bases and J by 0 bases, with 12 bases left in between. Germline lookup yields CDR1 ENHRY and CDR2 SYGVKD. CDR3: CATTEQSNYGYTF. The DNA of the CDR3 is TGTGCCACGACAGAACAATCTAACTATGGCTACACCTTC.

Here the CDR3 reads CSVVGQTSSYNEQFF. As DNA, the CDR3 is TGCAGCGTTGTCGGGCAGACTAGCTCCTACAATGAGCAGTTCTTC. This chain joins TRBV29-1 and TRBJ2-1; a possible D gene is TRBD2 (6 bases). There are 15 residues in the CDR3. Trimming cost V 4 bases and J 0 bases, with 13 bases left between them. Per the germline V gene, CDR1 is SQVTM and CDR2 is ANQGSEA.

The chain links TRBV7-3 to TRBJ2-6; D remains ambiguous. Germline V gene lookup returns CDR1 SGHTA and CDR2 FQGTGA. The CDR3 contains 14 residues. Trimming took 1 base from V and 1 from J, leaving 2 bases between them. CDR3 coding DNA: TGTGCCAGCAGCTTAAATTCTGGGGCCAACGTCCTGACTTTC. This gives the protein CASSLNSGANVLTF.

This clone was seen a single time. The CDR3 is CAIGAGQPSYEQYF. Written as DNA, the CDR3 is TGTGCCATCGGTGCGGGGCAGCCCTCCTACGAGCAGTACTTC. The chain has TRBV6-6 and TRBJ2-7, with D possibly matching TRBD2 (6 bases). Looked up from germline, CDR1 is MNHNY and CDR2 is SVGAGI (reference sequence). Trimming removed 10 bases at V and 0 bases at J, with 16 bases between. The CDR3 runs 14 residues.

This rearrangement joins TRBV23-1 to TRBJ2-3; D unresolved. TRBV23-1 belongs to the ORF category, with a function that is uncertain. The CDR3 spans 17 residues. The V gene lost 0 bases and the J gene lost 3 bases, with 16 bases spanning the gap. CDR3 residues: CASSQSGSGLGTDTQYF. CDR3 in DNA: TGCGCCAGCAGTCAATCCGGTTCCGGCCTGGGGACAGATACGCAGTATTTT.

This chain's CDR3 is CASSLGGGDNEQFF. CDR3 bases: TGTGCCAGCAGCTTGGGCGGTGGGGACAATGAGCAGTTCTTC. The genes are TRBV5-4 and TRBJ2-1; D is unclear. Trimming removed 0 bases at V and 5 bases at J, with 9 bases between. Germline CDR1 and CDR2: SGHNT and YYREEE (reference sequence). The CDR3 runs to 14 residues.

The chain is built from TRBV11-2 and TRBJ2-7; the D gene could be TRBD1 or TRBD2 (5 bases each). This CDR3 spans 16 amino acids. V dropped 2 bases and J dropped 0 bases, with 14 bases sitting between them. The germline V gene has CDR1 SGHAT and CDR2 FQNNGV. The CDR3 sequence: CASSLMPGRGSYEQYF. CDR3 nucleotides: TGTGCCAGCAGCTTAATGCCGGGACGCGGCTCCTACGAGCAGTACTTC. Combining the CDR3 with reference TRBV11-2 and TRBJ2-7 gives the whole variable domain EAGVAQSPRYKIIEKRQSVAFWCNPISGHATLYWYQQILGQGPKLLIQFQNNGVVDDSQLPKDRFSAERLKGVDSTLKIQPAKLEDSAVYLCASSLMPGRGSYEQYFGPGTRLTVT.

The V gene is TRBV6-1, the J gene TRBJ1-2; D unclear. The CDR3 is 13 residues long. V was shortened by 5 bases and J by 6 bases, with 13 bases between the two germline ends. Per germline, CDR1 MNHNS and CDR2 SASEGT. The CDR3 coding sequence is TGTGCCAGCAGTCCCATTTGGGAAGATGGCTACACCTTC. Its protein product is CASSPIWEDGYTF.

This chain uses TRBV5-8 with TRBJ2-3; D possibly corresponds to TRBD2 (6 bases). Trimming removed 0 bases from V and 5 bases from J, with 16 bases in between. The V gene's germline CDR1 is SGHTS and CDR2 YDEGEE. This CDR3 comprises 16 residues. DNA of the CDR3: TGTGCCAGCAGCTTGGCTCGACGTCGGGGGATAGATACGCAGTATTTT. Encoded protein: CASSLARRRGIDTQYF.

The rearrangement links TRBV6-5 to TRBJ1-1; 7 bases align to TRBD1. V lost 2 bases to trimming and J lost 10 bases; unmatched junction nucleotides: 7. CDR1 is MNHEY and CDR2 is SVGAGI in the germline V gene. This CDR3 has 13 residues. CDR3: CASSYKGGRAAFF. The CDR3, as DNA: TGTGCCAGCAGTTACAAAGGGGGCCGGGCAGCTTTCTTT.

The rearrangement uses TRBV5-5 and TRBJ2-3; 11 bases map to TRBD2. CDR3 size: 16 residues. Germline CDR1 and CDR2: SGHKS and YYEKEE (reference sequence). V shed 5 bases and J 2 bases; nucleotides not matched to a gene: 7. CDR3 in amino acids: CASSWGLAAHTDTQYF. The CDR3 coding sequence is TGTGCCAGCAGTTGGGGACTAGCGGCCCACACAGATACGCAGTATTTT. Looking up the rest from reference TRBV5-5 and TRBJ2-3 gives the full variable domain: DAGVTQSPTHLIKTRGQQVTLRCSPISGHKSVSWYQQVLGQGPQFIFQYYEKEERGRGNFPDRFSARQFPNYSSELNVNALLLGDSALYLCASSWGLAAHTDTQYFGPGTRLTVL.

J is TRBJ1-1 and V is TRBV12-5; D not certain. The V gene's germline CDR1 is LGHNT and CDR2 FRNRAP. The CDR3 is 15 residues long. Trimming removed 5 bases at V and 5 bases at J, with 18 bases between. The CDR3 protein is CASGPISSGWTEAFF. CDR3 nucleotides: TGTGCTAGTGGTCCAATCTCAAGCGGGTGGACTGAAGCTTTCTTT.

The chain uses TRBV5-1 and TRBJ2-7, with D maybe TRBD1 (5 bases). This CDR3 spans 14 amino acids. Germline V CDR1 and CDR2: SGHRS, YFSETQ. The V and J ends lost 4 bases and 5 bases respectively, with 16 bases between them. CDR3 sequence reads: CASSPRQGGHEQYF. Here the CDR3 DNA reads TGCGCCAGCAGCCCCCGGCAGGGCGGCCACGAGCAGTACTTC.

The DNA for the CDR3 is TGCGCCAGCAGCTTGGAAGCGGCGGATGGGACGCAGTATTTT. It specifies CASSLEAADGTQYF. The rearrangement joins TRBV5-1 to TRBJ2-3; TRBD2 is a possible D gene (5 bases). V was clipped by 0 bases and J by 9 bases, with 14 bases between them. The CDR3 has 14 residues. Germline lookup yields CDR1 SGHRS and CDR2 YFSETQ.

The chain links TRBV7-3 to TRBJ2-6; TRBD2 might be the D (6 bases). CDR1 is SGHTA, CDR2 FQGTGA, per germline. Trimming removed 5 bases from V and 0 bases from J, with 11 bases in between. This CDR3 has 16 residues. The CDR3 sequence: CASSPGGSSGANVLTF. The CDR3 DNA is TGTGCCAGCAGCCCCGGGGGAAGCTCTGGGGCCAACGTCCTGACTTTC.